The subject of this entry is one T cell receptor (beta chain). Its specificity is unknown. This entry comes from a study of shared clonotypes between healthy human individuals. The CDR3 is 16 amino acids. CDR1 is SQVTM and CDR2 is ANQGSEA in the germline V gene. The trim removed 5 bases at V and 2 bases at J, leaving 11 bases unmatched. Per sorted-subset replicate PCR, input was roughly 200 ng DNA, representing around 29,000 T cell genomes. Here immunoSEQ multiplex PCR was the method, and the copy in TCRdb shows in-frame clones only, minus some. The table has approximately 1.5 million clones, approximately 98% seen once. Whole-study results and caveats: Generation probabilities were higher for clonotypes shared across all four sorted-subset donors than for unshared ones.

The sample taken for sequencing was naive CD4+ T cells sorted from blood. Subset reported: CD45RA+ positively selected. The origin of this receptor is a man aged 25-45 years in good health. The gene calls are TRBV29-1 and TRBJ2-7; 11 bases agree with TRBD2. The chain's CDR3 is CSVKGHRLAGTYEQYF. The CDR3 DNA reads TGCAGCGTTAAAGGCCACAGACTAGCGGGGACCTACGAGCAGTACTTC.